What follows is one T cell receptor beta chain and its context. What it binds is not known. This entry belongs to a study of Ad26.COV2.S vaccination and SARS-CoV-2 variants. Study-wide points: Spike-specific TCR breadth in vaccine recipients exceeded that seen in placebo recipients.

This table comes from immunoSEQ multiplex PCR, and its TCRdb copy is limited to in-frame clones, with some not included. Here the sample spans roughly 450,000 clones, 80% to 95% being singletons. Looked up from germline, CDR1 is DFQATT and CDR2 is SNEGSKA (reference sequence). This CDR3 spans 12 amino acids. The V end lost 3 bases, the J end lost 4 bases, and 9 bases lay between the germline ends. Treatment meaning: 19 received Ad26.COV2.S at low or high dose, single or two shots; a few received placebo; per-sample allocation not given. Vaccine and placebo recipients were sampled on day 63 after the first injection.

This sequence was found in a person aged 18-60 years who received the Ad26.COV2.S COVID-19 vaccine or a placebo. The V gene is TRBV20-1, the J gene TRBJ2-5, with D maybe TRBD2 (5 bases). The starting material was peripheral blood, obtained in a trial of Ad26.COV2.S vaccine versus placebo. The CDR3 coding sequence is TGCAGTGCTAGTGGCGCGGGAGAGACCCAGTACTTC. Protein sequence: CSASGAGETQYF.